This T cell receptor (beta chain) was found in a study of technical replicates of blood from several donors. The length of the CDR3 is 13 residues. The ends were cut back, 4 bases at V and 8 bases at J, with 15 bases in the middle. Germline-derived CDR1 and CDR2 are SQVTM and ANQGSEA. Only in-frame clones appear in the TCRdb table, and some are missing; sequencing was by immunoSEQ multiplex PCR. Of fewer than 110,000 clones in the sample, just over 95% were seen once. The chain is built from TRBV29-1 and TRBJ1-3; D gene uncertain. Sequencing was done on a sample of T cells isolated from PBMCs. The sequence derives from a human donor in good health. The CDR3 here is CSVGLGKRDTIYF. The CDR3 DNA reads TGCAGCGTTGGGTTGGGCAAGAGGGACACCATATATTTT.